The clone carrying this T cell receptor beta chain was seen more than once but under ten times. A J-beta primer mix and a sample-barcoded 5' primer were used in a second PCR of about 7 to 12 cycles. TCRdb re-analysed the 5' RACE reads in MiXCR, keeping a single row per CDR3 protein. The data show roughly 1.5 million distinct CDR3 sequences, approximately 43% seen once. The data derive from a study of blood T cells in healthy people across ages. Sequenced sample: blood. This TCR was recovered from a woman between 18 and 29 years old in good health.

CDR3 DNA: TGTGCCTGGAGTGTAGGGACAGCCCCGGGCCAGCCCCAGCATTTT. This codes for CAWSVGTAPGQPQHF. The rearrangement joins TRBV30 to TRBJ1-5; TRBD1 aligns across 7 bases. V gave up 0 bases and J gave up 7 bases; unmatched junction bases: 9. The CDR3 sequence is 15 residues long. Germline assignment: CDR1 GTSNPN and CDR2 SVGIG (reference sequence).